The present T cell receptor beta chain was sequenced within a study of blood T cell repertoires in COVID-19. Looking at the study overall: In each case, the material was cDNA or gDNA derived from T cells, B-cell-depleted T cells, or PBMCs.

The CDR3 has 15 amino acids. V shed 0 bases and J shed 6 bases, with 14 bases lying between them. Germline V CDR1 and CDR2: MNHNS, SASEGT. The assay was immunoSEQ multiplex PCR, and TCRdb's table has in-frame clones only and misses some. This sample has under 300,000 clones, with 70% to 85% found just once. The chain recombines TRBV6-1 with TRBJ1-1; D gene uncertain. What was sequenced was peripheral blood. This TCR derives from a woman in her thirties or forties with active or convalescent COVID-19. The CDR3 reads CASSEATRPQPEAFF. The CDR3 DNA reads TGTGCCAGCAGTGAAGCGACACGGCCCCAACCTGAAGCTTTCTTT.